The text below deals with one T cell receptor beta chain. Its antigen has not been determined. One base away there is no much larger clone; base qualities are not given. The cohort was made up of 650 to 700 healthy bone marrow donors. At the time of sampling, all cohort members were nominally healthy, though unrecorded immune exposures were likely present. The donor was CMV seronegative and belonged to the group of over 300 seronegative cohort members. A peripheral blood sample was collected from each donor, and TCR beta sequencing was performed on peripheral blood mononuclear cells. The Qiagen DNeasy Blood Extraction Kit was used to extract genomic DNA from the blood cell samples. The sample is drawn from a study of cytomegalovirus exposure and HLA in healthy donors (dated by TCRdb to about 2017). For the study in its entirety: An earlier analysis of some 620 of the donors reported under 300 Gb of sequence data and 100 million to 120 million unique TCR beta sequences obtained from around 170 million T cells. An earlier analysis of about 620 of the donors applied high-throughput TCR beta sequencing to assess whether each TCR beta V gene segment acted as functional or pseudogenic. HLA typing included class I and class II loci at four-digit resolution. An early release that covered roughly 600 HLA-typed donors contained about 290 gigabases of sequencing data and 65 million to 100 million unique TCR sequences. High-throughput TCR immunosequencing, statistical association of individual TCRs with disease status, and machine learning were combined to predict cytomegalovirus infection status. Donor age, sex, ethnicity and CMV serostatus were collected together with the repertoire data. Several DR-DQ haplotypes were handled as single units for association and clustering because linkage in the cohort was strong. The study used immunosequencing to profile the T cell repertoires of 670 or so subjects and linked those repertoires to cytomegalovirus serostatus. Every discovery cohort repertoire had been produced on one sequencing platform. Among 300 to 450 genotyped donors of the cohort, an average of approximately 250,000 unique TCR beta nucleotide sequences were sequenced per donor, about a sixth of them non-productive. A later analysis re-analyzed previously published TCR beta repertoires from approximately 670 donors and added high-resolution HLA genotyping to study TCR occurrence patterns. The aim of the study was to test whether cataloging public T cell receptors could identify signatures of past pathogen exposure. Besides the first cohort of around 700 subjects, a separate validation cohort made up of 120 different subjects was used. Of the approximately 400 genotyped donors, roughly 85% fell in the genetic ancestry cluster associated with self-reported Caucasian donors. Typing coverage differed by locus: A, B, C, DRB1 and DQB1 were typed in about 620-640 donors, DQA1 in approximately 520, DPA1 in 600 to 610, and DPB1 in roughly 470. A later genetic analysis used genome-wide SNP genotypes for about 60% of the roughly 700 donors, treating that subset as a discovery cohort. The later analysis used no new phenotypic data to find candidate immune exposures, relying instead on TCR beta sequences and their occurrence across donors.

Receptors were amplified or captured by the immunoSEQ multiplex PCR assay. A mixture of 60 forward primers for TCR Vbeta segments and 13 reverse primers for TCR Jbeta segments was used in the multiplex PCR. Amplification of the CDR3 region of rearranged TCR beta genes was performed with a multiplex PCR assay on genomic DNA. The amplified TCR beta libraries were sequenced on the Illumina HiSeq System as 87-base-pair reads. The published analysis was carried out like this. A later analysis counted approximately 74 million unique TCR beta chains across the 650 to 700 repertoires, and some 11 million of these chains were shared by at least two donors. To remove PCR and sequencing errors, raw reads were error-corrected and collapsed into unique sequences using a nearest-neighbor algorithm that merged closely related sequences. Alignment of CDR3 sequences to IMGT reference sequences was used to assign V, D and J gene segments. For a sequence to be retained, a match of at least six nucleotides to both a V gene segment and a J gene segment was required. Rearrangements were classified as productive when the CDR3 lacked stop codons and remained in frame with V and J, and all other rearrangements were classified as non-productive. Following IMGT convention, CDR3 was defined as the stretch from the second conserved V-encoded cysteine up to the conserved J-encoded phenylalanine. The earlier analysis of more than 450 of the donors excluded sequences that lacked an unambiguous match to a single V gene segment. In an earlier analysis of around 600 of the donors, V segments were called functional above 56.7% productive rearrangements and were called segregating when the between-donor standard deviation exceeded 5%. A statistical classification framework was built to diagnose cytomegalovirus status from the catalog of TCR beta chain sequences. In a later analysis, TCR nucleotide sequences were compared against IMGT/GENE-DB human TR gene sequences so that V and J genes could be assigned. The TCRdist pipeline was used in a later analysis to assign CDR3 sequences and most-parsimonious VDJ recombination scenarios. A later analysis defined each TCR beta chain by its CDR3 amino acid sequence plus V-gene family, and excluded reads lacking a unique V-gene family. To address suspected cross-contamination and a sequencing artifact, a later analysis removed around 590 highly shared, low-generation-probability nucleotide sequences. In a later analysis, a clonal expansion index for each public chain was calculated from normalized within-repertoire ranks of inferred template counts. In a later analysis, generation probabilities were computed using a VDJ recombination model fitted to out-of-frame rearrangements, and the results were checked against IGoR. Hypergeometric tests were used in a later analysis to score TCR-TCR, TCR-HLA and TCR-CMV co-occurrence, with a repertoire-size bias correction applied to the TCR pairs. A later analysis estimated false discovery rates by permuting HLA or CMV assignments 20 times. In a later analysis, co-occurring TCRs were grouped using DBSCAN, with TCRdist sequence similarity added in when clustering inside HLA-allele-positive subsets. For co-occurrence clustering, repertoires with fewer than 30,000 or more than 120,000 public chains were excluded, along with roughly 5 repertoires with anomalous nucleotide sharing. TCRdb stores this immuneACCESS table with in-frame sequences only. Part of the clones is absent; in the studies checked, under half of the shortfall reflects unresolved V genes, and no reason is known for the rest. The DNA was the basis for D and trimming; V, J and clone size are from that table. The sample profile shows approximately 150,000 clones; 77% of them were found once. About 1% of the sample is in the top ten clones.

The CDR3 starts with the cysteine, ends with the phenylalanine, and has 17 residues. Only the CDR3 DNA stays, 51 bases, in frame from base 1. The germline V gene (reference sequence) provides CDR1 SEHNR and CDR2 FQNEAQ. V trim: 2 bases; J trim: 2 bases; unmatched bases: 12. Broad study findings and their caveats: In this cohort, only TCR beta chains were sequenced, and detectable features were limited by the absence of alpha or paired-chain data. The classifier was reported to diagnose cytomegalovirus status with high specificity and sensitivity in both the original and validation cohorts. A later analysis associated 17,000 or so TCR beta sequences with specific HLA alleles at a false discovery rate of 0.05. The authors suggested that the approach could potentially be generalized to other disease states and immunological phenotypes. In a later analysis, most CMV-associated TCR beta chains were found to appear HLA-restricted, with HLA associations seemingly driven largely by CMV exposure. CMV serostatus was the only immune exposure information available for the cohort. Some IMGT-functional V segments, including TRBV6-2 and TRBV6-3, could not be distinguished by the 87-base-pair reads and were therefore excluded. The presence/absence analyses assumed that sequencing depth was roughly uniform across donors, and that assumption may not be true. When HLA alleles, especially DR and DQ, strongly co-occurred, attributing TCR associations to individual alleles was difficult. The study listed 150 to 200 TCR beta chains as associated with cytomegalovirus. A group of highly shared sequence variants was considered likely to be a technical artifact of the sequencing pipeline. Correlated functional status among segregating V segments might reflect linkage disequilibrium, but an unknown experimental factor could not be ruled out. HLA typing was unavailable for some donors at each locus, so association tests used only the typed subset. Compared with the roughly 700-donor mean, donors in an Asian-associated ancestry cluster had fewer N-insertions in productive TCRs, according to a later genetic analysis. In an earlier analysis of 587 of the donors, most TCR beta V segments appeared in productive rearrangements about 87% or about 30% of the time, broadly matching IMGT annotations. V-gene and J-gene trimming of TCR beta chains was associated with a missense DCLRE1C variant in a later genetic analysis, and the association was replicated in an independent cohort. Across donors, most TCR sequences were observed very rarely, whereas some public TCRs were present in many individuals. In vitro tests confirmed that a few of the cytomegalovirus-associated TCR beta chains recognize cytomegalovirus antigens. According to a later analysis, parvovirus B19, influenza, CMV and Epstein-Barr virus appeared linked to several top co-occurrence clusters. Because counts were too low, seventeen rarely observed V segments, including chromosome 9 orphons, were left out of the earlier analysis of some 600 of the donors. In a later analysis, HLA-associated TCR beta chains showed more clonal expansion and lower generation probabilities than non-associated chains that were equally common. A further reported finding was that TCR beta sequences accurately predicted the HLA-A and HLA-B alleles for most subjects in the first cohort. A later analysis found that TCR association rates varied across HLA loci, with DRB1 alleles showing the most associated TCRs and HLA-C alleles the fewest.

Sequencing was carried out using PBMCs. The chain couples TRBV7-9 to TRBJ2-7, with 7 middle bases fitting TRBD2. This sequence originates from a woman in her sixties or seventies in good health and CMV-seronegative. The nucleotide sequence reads TGTGCCAGCAGCTTAACGGCAGGGCGGGAGAACCCCTACGAGCAGTACTTC. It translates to CASSLTAGRENPYEQYF.